Presented here are 26 T cell receptor beta chains from one specimen sequenced in a study of T cells in Graves' hyperthyroidism and ophthalmopathy. RNA transcripts served as the template for amplifying TCR beta CDR3 regions. HTBI primers were used for first-round RT-PCR of the TCR CDR3. In TCRdb, the multiplex PCR reads were re-called with MiXCR into one record per CDR3 protein. The repertoire holds hundreds of thousands of distinct CDR3 sequences, approximately 16% seen once, with 25% to 30% in the top ten. Sequencing was carried out using blood. These receptors were obtained from a woman between 18 and 30 years old with Graves' ophthalmopathy.

The rearrangement links TRBV19 to TRBJ2-7, with D perhaps TRBD1 (5 bases). The CDR3 has 15 amino acids. With 3 bases removed from V and 3 bases from J, the gap between germline ends came to 15 bases. Germline V gives CDR1 LNHDA, CDR2 SQIVND (reference sequence). CDR3 DNA sequence: TGTGCCAGTAGTATGGCGTCAGGGAAAATCTACGAGCAGTACTTC. The encoded protein is CASSMASGKIYEQYF.

The table lists this clonotype with many counts. The gene calls are TRBV30 and TRBJ2-7, with no clear D. The V gene's germline CDR1 is GTSNPN and CDR2 SVGIG (reference sequence). The CDR3 contains 12 residues. The CDR3 DNA sequence: TGTTCACTCGGACGAGACTCCTACGAGCAGTACTTC. Translation: CSLGRDSYEQYF.

With regard to this clonotype: A single base separates this from a much larger clone, so it may be a read error. The V call is TRBV11-2, the J call TRBJ1-5; 9 bases align to TRBD1. With V trimmed by 1 base and J by 7 bases, 11 bases remained unmatched. Germline loops: CDR1 SGHAT, CDR2 FQNNGV. This CDR3 comprises 17 residues. The CDR3 loop is CASSLARGQGGDQPQHF. CDR3 DNA sequence: TGTGCCAGCAGCTTAGCACGGGGACAGGGTGGTGACCAGCCCCAGCATTTT.

Here the CDR3 DNA reads TGTGCCAGTAAGGGCCTCGACAGTTCCTCTGGAAACACCATATATTTT. Protein sequence: CASKGLDSSSGNTIYF. This sequence joins TRBV19 and TRBJ1-3; a weak D match, TRBD1 (5 bases). This CDR3 spans 16 amino acids. Germline V gene lookup returns CDR1 LNHDA and CDR2 SQIVND (reference sequence). The ends were cut back, 7 bases at V and 0 bases at J, with 16 bases in the middle.

This clonotype was recorded many times. The V and J genes are TRBV12-3 or TRBV12-4 and TRBJ2-7; TRBD1 matches 8 bases. CDR3 size: 12 residues. V shed 9 bases and J 1 base; nucleotides not matched to a gene: 2. The CDR3 protein is CASRQGSYEQYF. CDR3 sequence (DNA): TGTGCCAGTAGACAGGGGTCCTACGAGCAGTACTTC.

This clonotype was detected ten times or more. The J gene is TRBJ2-3, the V gene TRBV24-1; TRBD2 matches 14 bases. With 9 bases clipped from V and 0 bases from J, the junction kept 7 bases outside the gene matches. CDR3 size: 17 residues. The germline V gene encodes CDR1 KGHDR and CDR2 SFDVKD. CDR3 amino acids: CATRGTSGGPSTDTQYF. CDR3 nucleotide sequence: TGTGCCACCCGAGGGACTAGCGGGGGCCCTAGCACAGATACGCAGTATTTT.

At least ten counts were recorded for this clonotype. The J gene is TRBJ2-7, the V gene TRBV29-1; the D gene is possibly TRBD2 (6 bases). The CDR3 length is 13 residues. V lost 5 bases and J 6 bases, leaving 17 bases between the germline ends. The germline gives CDR1 SQVTM, CDR2 ANQGSEA. As DNA, the CDR3 is TGCAGCGTTTCCGGGACGATGGGACTCGAGCAGTACTTC. Translated: CSVSGTMGLEQYF.

The rearrangement joins TRBV11-2 to TRBJ2-1, with 9 bases lining up with TRBD1. V was pared by 6 bases and J by 1 base, with 7 bases of the junction left unmatched. CDR3 size: 16 residues. The germline V gene encodes CDR1 SGHAT and CDR2 FQNNGV. The CDR3 reads CASSRPGTGSYNEQFF. CDR3 nucleotide sequence: TGTGCCAGCAGTCGTCCCGGGACAGGGTCCTACAATGAGCAGTTCTTC.

This clonotype has at least ten counts. The rearrangement joins TRBV4-1 to TRBJ2-2; 7 bases are shared with TRBD2. The CDR3 consists of 16 residues. The junction had 4 bases not matched to a gene; V was cut back by 0 bases and J by 3 bases. Germline CDR1 is MGHRA and CDR2 is YSYEKL. This CDR3 reads CASSQEGGAYTGELFF. In nucleotides, the CDR3 is TGCGCCAGCAGCCAAGAGGGAGGGGCCTACACCGGGGAGCTGTTTTTT.

This clonotype was recorded at least ten times. V usage is TRBV5-1 and J usage is TRBJ2-2; no clear D gene. CDR3 length: 12 residues. The germline V and J ends were trimmed by 1 base and 6 bases, with 4 bases remaining between them. CDR1 SGHRS and CDR2 YFSETQ come from the germline V gene. The CDR3 loop reads CASSLTSGELFF. CDR3 in DNA: TGCGCCAGCAGCTTGACCTCCGGGGAGCTGTTTTTT.

This clonotype was found a few times. The chain is built from TRBV4-2 and TRBJ1-2; D call uncertain. The CDR3 loop spans 17 amino acids. V lost 4 bases and J lost 0, with 18 bases in between. The germline gives CDR1 LGHNA, CDR2 YNFKEQ. The CDR3 coding sequence is TGTGCCAGCAGCCGCCCTGAGCGGGCTATAGCTAACTATGGCTACACCTTC. Its protein product is CASSRPERAIANYGYTF.

This clonotype was seen ten or more times. The chain recombines TRBV5-1 with TRBJ1-1; D not certain. V lost 1 base and J 0 bases, leaving 13 bases between the germline ends. The CDR3 totals 16 residues. The V gene's germline CDR1 is SGHRS and CDR2 YFSETQ. In nucleotides, the CDR3 is TGCGCCAGCAGCTTGAAGCAGTACACTATGAACACTGAAGCTTTCTTT. Its protein is CASSLKQYTMNTEAFF.

CDR3 coding DNA: TGTGCCACCAGCCCGGCGGAGTTCTCCTACGAGCAGTACTTC. Encoded protein: CATSPAEFSYEQYF. V gene TRBV15 combines with J gene TRBJ2-7; D is unclear. The germline V and J ends were trimmed by 5 bases and 0 bases, with 11 bases remaining between them. The CDR3 extends over 14 amino acids. The germline V gene has CDR1 LNHNV and CDR2 YYDKDF (reference sequence).

This clonotype came up many times. The chain carries TRBV5-1 and TRBJ2-7, with D hard to call. This CDR3 has 13 amino acids. The germline gives CDR1 SGHRS, CDR2 YFSETQ. Trimming pared 0 bases from V and 1 base from J, leaving 5 bases between. Written as DNA, the CDR3 is TGCGCCAGCAGCTTGGATTATTCCTACGAGCAGTACTTC. As protein: CASSLDYSYEQYF.

This clonotype came up many times. The rearrangement uses TRBV12-5 and TRBJ2-5; maybe TRBD2 (7 bases). Trimming shortened V by 6 bases and J by 4 bases, and 27 bases separated the two germline ends. The CDR3 consists of 18 residues. Germline V lookup: CDR1 LGHNT, CDR2 FRNRAP. CDR3 nucleotides: TGTGCTAGTGGCGAAAAAGGGGGGGCCCCGGGAAAACTAGAGACCCAGTACTTC. It translates to CASGEKGGAPGKLETQYF.

This clonotype was observed at least ten times. The genes are TRBV30 and TRBJ1-4; D is possibly TRBD1 (5 bases). The germline V and J ends were trimmed by 2 bases and 5 bases, with 15 bases remaining between them. The germline V gene encodes CDR1 GTSNPN and CDR2 SVGIG (reference sequence). This CDR3 is 15 amino acids long. The CDR3 nucleotides are TGTGCCTGGAGTTCCTCCGGGACGGGGAATGAAAAACTGTTTTTT. This sequence encodes CAWSSSGTGNEKLFF.

The chain couples TRBV19 to TRBJ2-7; TRBD2 matches at 9 bases. The CDR3 runs to 15 residues. The germline gives CDR1 LNHDA, CDR2 SQIVND (reference sequence). J gave up 2 bases and V 4 bases, and 6 bases lay outside the gene matches. The CDR3 DNA reads as TGTGCCAGTAGTACAACGACTAGCGGTACCTACGAGCAGTACTTC. As protein: CASSTTTSGTYEQYF.

This clonotype was observed at least ten times. The genes are TRBV20-1 and TRBJ2-7, with TRBD2 matching over 9 bases. The CDR3 is made up of 14 amino acids. The J segment lost 3 bases and the V segment lost 3 bases, leaving 6 bases of the junction unmatched. The germline CDR1 and CDR2 sequences are DFQATT and SNEGSKA (reference sequence). The DNA for the CDR3 is TGCAGTGCTAGTCCCAGCGGGGGGAACTACGAGCAGTACTTC. Its translation is CSASPSGGNYEQYF.

This clonotype was recorded at least ten times. V is TRBV11-2 and J is TRBJ2-5; D may be TRBD2 (6 bases). The CDR3 loop spans 15 amino acids. CDR1 and CDR2 (germline): SGHAT, FQNNGV. The V gene lost 5 bases and the J gene lost 5 bases, with 18 bases spanning the gap. The CDR3 DNA follows: TGTGCCAGCAGCCGCCGGACGGGAGTGTGGGAGACCCAGTACTTC. Protein: CASSRRTGVWETQYF.

This clonotype was seen ten or more times. The rearrangement links TRBV3-1 to TRBJ1-5; D is ambiguous. This CDR3 spans 16 amino acids. CDR1 is LGHDT and CDR2 is YNNKEL in the germline V gene (reference sequence). V lost 4 bases to trimming and J lost 0 bases, with 13 bases between them. CDR3 in DNA: TGTGCCAGCAGCCCGGGAGAGCCGTATAGCAATCAGCCCCAGCATTTT. Translating gives CASSPGEPYSNQPQHF.

At least ten counts were recorded for this clonotype. V is TRBV6-1 and J is TRBJ2-3; D is undetermined. V was shortened by 1 base and J by 0 bases, with 5 bases between the two germline ends. Looked up from germline, CDR1 is MNHNS and CDR2 is SASEGT. The CDR3 is 14 residues long. The CDR3, as DNA: TGTGCCAGCAGTGAAGTCCTGAGCACAGATACGCAGTATTTT. As protein: CASSEVLSTDTQYF.

The J gene is TRBJ1-2, the V gene TRBV28, with 7 positions matching TRBD1. The CDR3 extends over 12 amino acids. From germline, CDR1 is MDHEN and CDR2 SYDVKM. The chain's CDR3 is CAYRDSNYGYTF. The CDR3 region has the DNA TGTGCTTACAGGGACAGTAACTATGGCTACACCTTC.

This clonotype was seen repeatedly, ten times or more. The CDR3 is CSAEPTGREEQFF. CDR3 nucleotide sequence: TGCAGTGCCGAACCGACGGGGCGCGAGGAGCAGTTCTTC. The rearrangement links TRBV20-1 to TRBJ2-1; D tentatively fits TRBD1 or TRBD2 (5 bases each). The CDR3 is 13 amino acids. Germline assignment: CDR1 DFQATT and CDR2 SNEGSKA (reference sequence). Between the trimmed V and J ends, which lost 6 bases and 10 bases, there was a span of 19 bases.

Notes on this clonotype: The germline gene is not matched at one end of the junction; a read error may be the cause. J is TRBJ1-5 and V is TRBV7-7; D gene uncertain. The CDR3 runs 15 residues. Looked up from germline, CDR1 is SSHAT and CDR2 is FNYEAQ (reference sequence). This CDR3 is CASSLAEQSNQPQHF. The CDR3 bases are TGTGCTAGCAGCTTAGCTGAACAGAGCAATCAGCCCCAGCATTTT.

In its sample, this clonotype was seen many times. The chain couples TRBV28 to TRBJ2-1; 13 bases agree with TRBD2. The CDR3 runs to 16 residues. J was trimmed by 9 bases and V by 3 bases; bases with no gene match: 8. Germline V gene data show CDR1 as MDHEN and CDR2 as SYDVKM. The CDR3 region has the DNA TGTGCCAGCAGTTTGGGGTCCGGACTAGCGGGGGTTGAGCAGTTCTTC. Translation gives CASSLGSGLAGVEQFF.

Many counts were recorded for this clonotype. The rearrangement joins TRBV27 to TRBJ2-2, with a weak D call TRBD2 (6 bases). V was pared by 5 bases and J by 4 bases, with 17 bases between. This CDR3 has 16 residues. Germline V gene lookup returns CDR1 MNHEY and CDR2 SMNVEV (reference sequence). CDR3 sequence reads: CASSGRNKPSTGELFF. For the CDR3, the DNA is TGTGCCAGCAGTGGGAGGAACAAACCGTCCACCGGGGAGCTGTTTTTT.